These 19 T cell receptor beta chains share one sample of origin, sequenced in a study of T-cell reconstitution after alpha-beta-depleted transplantation in children. TCRbeta library preparation incorporated unique molecular identifiers. TCRdb used MiXCR to reprocess the PCR reads, holding one entry per CDR3 protein. This table holds hundreds of thousands of distinct CDR3 sequences, 13% found once. The specimen was PBMCs, collected from the stem cell graft. All receptors derive from a human donor who donated a stem cell graft to a child with Fanconi anemia.

The table lists this clonotype with a few counts. The chain combines TRBV10-1 with TRBJ2-2; 10 nucleotides align to TRBD2. CDR1 is WNHNN, CDR2 SYGVQD, per germline (reference sequence). This CDR3 region has 16 residues. J gave up 4 bases and V 4 bases, and 6 bases lay outside the gene matches. For the CDR3, the DNA is TGCGCCAGCAGTGGAGCGGGGGGGCCGGGCACCGGGGAGCTGTTTTTT. Translation: CASSGAGGPGTGELFF.

The sample holds one count of this clonotype. The rearrangement uses TRBV6-1 and TRBJ1-5; D unresolved. V lost 2 bases and J lost 0, with 8 bases in between. Germline assignment: CDR1 MNHNS and CDR2 SASEGT. The CDR3 is made up of 15 amino acids. In nucleotides, the CDR3 is TGTGCCAGCAGTGAAAAACTAAATAGCAATCAGCCCCAGCATTTT. Encoded protein: CASSEKLNSNQPQHF.

This clonotype came up a few times. This sequence joins TRBV10-3 and TRBJ2-1, with D possibly called TRBD1 or TRBD2 (5 bases each). The germline V and J ends were trimmed by 6 bases and 0 bases, with 9 bases remaining between them. This CDR3 has 14 amino acids. The germline gives CDR1 ENHRY, CDR2 SYGVKD. The CDR3 DNA follows: TGTGCCATCAGGGGGACCGACTCCTACAATGAGCAGTTCTTC. Protein: CAIRGTDSYNEQFF.

This clonotype was seen many times. V usage is TRBV5-1 and J usage is TRBJ2-5; 9 nucleotides line up with TRBD2. V was pared by 1 base and J by 4 bases, with 8 bases of the junction left unmatched. This CDR3 comprises 16 residues. CDR1 and CDR2 from the germline V gene are SGHRS and YFSETQ. The CDR3 is CASSLNRGGAGETQYF. The CDR3 DNA sequence: TGCGCCAGCAGCTTGAATCGCGGGGGGGCAGGAGAGACCCAGTACTTC.

This clonotype was observed a few times. The chain has TRBV6-6 and TRBJ1-2, with D unclear. This CDR3 is 13 amino acids long. The germline V gene encodes CDR1 MNHNY and CDR2 SVGAGI (reference sequence). V shed 6 bases and J shed 1 base, with 9 bases lying between them. CDR3 nucleotide sequence: TGTGCCAGCAGCCCGACCTTTAACTATGGCTACACCTTC. It yields the protein CASSPTFNYGYTF.

This clonotype was detected only a few times. The V call is TRBV10-3, the J call TRBJ2-3, with TRBD2 matching 11 bases. In germline, CDR1 is ENHRY, CDR2 SYGVKD. The CDR3 is made up of 18 amino acids. V shed 0 bases, J shed 1 base, and the junction held 6 bases outside the gene matches. Here the CDR3 reads CAISESQRLAGRTDTQYF. Written as DNA, the CDR3 is TGTGCCATCAGTGAGTCCCAGAGACTAGCGGGACGCACAGATACGCAGTATTTT.

The CDR3 is CASSPGTGGRNEQFF. Written as DNA, the CDR3 is TGCGCCAGCAGCCCCGGCACGGGGGGGCGAAATGAGCAGTTCTTC. The rearrangement uses TRBV5-1 and TRBJ2-1; 8 bases are a match to TRBD2. Germline-derived CDR1 and CDR2 are SGHRS and YFSETQ. The CDR3 loop spans 15 amino acids. V gave up 4 bases and J gave up 7 bases; unmatched junction bases: 10. The full variable domain, its missing parts supplied by reference TRBV5-1 and TRBJ2-1, is KAGVTQTPRYLIKTRGQQVTLSCSPISGHRSVSWYQQTPGQGLQFLFEYFSETQRNKGNFPGRFSGRQFSNSRSEMNVSTLELGDSALYLCASSPGTGGRNEQFFGPGTRLTVL.

The chain uses TRBV11-2 and TRBJ1-2, with 7 nucleotides matching TRBD1. The CDR3 has 14 amino acids. Germline assignment: CDR1 SGHAT and CDR2 FQNNGV. V shed 5 bases, J shed 2 bases, and the junction held 5 bases outside the gene matches. Here the CDR3 reads CASSNRGRNYGYTF. The CDR3 bases are TGTGCCAGCAGCAACAGGGGTCGGAACTATGGCTACACCTTC.

The table lists this clonotype with many counts. The V and J genes are TRBV10-3 and TRBJ1-4, with 9 bases identical to TRBD1. The CDR3 sequence is 15 residues long. From germline, CDR1 is ENHRY and CDR2 SYGVKD. The trim removed 3 bases at V and 8 bases at J, leaving 7 bases unmatched. The CDR3 is CAISDHGQGREKLFF. The CDR3 coding sequence is TGTGCCATCAGTGACCATGGACAGGGGAGAGAAAAACTGTTTTTT.

This clonotype was counted a few times. The chain is built from TRBV5-1 and TRBJ2-1; perhaps TRBD1 as D (6 bases). V lost 3 bases and J 8 bases, leaving 15 bases between the germline ends. This CDR3 is 14 amino acids long. Germline V CDR1 and CDR2: SGHRS, YFSETQ. CDR3 bases: TGCGCCAGCAGCTGGGGGTCAGGGGTTTATGAGCAGTTCTTC. Residues: CASSWGSGVYEQFF.

This clonotype is a singleton in its sample. This chain uses TRBV6-2 or TRBV6-3 with TRBJ2-7; TRBD1 matches at 10 bases. V gave up 4 bases and J gave up 0 bases; unmatched junction bases: 9. CDR3 length: 17 amino acids. Germline V CDR1 and CDR2: MNHEY, SVGEGT. The chain's CDR3 is CASSSRRTGGSSYEQYV. The CDR3 DNA sequence: TGTGCCAGCAGTTCCCGACGGACAGGGGGGAGCTCCTACGAGCAGTACGTC.

This clonotype came up many times. The V call is TRBV20-1, the J call TRBJ1-1; the D gene is possibly TRBD1 (6 bases). CDR1 is DFQATT and CDR2 is SNEGSKA in the germline V gene (reference sequence). The CDR3 runs to 13 residues. The germline V and J ends were trimmed by 1 base and 3 bases, with 9 bases remaining between them. This CDR3 reads CSARGQVYTEAFF. DNA for the CDR3: TGCAGTGCTAGAGGACAGGTGTACACTGAAGCTTTCTTT.

This clonotype was seen more than once but under ten times. This chain connects TRBV3-1 to TRBJ1-6; D not resolved. The CDR3 has 12 amino acids. Germline V CDR1 and CDR2: LGHDT, YNNKEL (reference sequence). Between the trimmed V and J ends, which lost 3 bases and 8 bases, there was a span of 5 bases. The CDR3, as DNA: TGTGCCAGCAGCCACGGGGATTCACCCCTCCACTTT. Protein sequence: CASSHGDSPLHF. The variable domain in full, completed from reference TRBV3-1 and TRBJ1-6, reads DTAVSQTPKYLVTQMGNDKSIKCEQNLGHDTMYWYKQDSKKFLKIMFSYNNKELIINETVPNRFSPKSPDKAHLNLHINSLELGDSAVYFCASSHGDSPLHFGNGTRLTVT.

In its sample, this clonotype was seen many times. The chain has TRBV6-2 or TRBV6-3 and TRBJ1-1; D gene unclear. Trimming left V 2 bases short and J 6 bases short, with 13 bases between. The CDR3 has 14 residues. Germline values: CDR1 MNHEY, CDR2 SVGEGT. The CDR3 loop is CASSYEGMKPEAFF. The CDR3 DNA follows: TGTGCCAGCAGTTACGAGGGAATGAAACCTGAAGCTTTCTTT.

This sequence joins TRBV6-1 and TRBJ2-2, with D tentatively TRBD1 or TRBD2 (6 bases each). V was cut by 7 bases and J by 2 bases, with 17 bases left in between. The CDR3 extends over 16 amino acids. Germline V CDR1 and CDR2: MNHNS, SASEGT. This CDR3 reads CASKIQGGGNTGELFF. As DNA, the CDR3 is TGTGCCAGCAAGATACAGGGAGGTGGAAACACCGGGGAGCTGTTTTTT.

This clonotype has just a few counts. The genes are TRBV18 and TRBJ2-7; D gene uncertain. The V gene lost 3 bases and the J gene lost 1 base, with 7 bases spanning the gap. Per the germline V gene, CDR1 is KGHSH and CDR2 is LQKENI. The CDR3 extends over 13 amino acids. The CDR3 nucleotides are TGTGCCAGCTCACCCTCTCAGTCCTACGAGCAGTACGTC. Translation: CASSPSQSYEQYV.

This chain links TRBV12-3 or TRBV12-4 with TRBJ1-6, with D hard to call. This CDR3 spans 13 amino acids. Trimming took 2 bases from V and 5 from J, leaving 4 bases between them. The CDR3 sequence: CASSLNHNSPLHF. In nucleotides, the CDR3 is TGTGCCAGCAGTTTAAACCATAATTCACCCCTCCACTTT.

This chain joins TRBV7-2 and TRBJ2-2, with D perhaps matching TRBD2 (5 bases). Germline CDR1 and CDR2: SGHTA and FQGNSA. The CDR3 totals 13 residues. Between the trimmed V and J ends, which lost 2 bases and 7 bases, there was a span of 8 bases. CDR3 region: CASSLYGNGELFF. CDR3 nucleotides: TGTGCCAGCAGCTTATACGGGAACGGGGAGCTGTTTTTT.

This clonotype was seen a handful of times. This chain links TRBV5-1 with TRBJ2-1; D call uncertain. CDR3 length: 11 residues. The V end lost 1 base, the J end lost 10 bases, and 6 bases lay between the germline ends. CDR1 and CDR2 (germline): SGHRS, YFSETQ. The CDR3 DNA follows: TGCGCCAGCAGCTTGCGGCAGGAGCAGTTCTTC. Protein sequence: CASSLRQEQFF.